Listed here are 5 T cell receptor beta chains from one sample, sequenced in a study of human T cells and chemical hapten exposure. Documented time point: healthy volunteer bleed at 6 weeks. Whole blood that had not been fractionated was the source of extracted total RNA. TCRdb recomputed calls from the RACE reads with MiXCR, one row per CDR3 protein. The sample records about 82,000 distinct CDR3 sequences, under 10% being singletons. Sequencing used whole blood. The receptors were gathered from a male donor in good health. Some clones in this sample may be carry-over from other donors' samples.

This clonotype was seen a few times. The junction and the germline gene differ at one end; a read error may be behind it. DNA for the CDR3: TGCGCCAGCAGCGAAGACAGGGGGCACGACTATGGCTACACCTTC. Amino acids: CASSEDRGHDYGYTF. This chain uses TRBV4-3 with TRBJ1-2, with 10 bases that match TRBD1. The length of the CDR3 is 15 residues. CDR1 and CDR2 from the germline V gene are LGHNA and YSLEER.

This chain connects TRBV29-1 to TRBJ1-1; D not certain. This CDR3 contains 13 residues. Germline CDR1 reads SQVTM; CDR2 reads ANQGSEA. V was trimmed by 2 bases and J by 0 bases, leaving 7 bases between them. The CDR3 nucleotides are TGCAGCGTTGAAAGAGTGATGAACACTGAAGCTTTCTTT. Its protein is CSVERVMNTEAFF.

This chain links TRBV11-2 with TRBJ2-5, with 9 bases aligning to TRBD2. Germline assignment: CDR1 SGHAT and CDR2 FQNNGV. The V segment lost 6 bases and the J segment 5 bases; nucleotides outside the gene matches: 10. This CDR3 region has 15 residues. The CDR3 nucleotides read TGTGCCAGCAGATCCTCTAGCGGGATGCTCGAGACCCAGTACTTC. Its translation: CASRSSSGMLETQYF.

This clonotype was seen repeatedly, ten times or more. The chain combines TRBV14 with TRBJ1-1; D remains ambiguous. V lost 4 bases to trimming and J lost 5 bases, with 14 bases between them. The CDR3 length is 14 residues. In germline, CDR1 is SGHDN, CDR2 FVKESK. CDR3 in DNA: TGTGCCAGCAGCCCCCCCCCGGGGAGGACTGAAGCTTTCTTT. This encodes CASSPPPGRTEAFF.

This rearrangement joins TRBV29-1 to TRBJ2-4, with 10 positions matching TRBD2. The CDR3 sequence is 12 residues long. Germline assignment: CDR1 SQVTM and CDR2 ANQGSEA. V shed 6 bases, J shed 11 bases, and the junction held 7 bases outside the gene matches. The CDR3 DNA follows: TGCAGCGTCGTCCTAGCGGGAGAGGTTCAGTACTTC. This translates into CSVVLAGEVQYF.